The TCR beta chain described here comes from a study of shared clonotypes between healthy human individuals. The junction had 10 bases not matched to a gene; V was cut back by 5 bases and J by 2 bases. Germline CDR1 SEHNR, CDR2 FQNEAQ (reference sequence). CDR3 length: 16 amino acids. Assay: immunoSEQ multiplex PCR; the TCRdb copy retains only in-frame clones and omits some. The table records roughly 2,300,000 clones, 92% of them present only once. The origin of this receptor is a man between 18 and 35 years old in good health. Some clones in this sample may be carry-over from other donors' samples. The rearrangement links TRBV7-9 to TRBJ1-1; TRBD1 matches at 8 bases. Input material: naive CD4+ T cells from PBMCs. As for subset: CD45RA+ positively selected. CDR3 sequence (DNA): TGTGCCAGCAGCCGTTCGTGGCAGGGGGCAAACACTGAAGCTTTCTTT. It codes for CASSRSWQGANTEAFF.